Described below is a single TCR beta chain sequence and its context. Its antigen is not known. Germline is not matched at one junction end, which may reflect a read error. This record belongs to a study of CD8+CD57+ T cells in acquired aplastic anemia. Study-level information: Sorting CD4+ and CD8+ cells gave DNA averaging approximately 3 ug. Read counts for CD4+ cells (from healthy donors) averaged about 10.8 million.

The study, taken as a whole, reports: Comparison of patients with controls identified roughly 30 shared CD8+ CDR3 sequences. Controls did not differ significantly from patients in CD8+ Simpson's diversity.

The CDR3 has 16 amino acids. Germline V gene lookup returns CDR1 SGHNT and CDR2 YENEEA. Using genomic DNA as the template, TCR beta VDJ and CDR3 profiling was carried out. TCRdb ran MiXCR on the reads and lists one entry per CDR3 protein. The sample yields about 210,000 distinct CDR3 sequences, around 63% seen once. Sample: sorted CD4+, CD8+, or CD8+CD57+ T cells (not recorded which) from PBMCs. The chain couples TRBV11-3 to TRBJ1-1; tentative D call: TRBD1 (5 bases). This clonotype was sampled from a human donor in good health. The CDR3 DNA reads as TGTGCCGGCAGCCAGGAACAGACAGATACGAACACTGAAGCTTTCTTT. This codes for CAGSQEQTDTNTEAFF.